These 30 T cell receptor beta chains came from one sample sequenced in a study of cytomegalovirus exposure and HLA in healthy donors. PCR amplification relied on 60 Vbeta primers (plus 13 Jbeta primers). The table came from immunoSEQ multiplex PCR; TCRdb's copy has only in-frame clones and leaves some out. The top ten hold 4% of the sample, which has 100,000 to 150,000 clones, approximately 81% seen once. The sequenced material came from PBMCs. The receptors were gathered from a man aged 18 to 29 in good health and CMV-seropositive.

The rearrangement uses TRBV4-3 and TRBJ1-2; D gene uncertain. V lost 1 base and J 5 bases, leaving 17 bases between the germline ends. Germline V gene lookup returns CDR1 LGHNA and CDR2 YSLEER. The CDR3 consists of 16 residues. The CDR3 here is CASSQVSFGEAYGYTF. The CDR3 region has the DNA TGCGCCAGCAGCCAAGTGTCGTTCGGAGAGGCGTATGGCTACACCTTC.

The gene calls are TRBV27 and TRBJ2-6; D gene uncertain. V was pared by 3 bases and J by 8 bases, with 11 bases between. This CDR3 has 14 amino acids. Germline CDR1 and CDR2: MNHEY and SMNVEV (reference sequence). This CDR3 reads CASSFTYNPNVLTF. Here the CDR3 DNA reads TGTGCCAGCAGTTTTACGTACAACCCCAACGTCCTGACTTTC.

The chain links TRBV6-6 to TRBJ1-5; D call uncertain. V was trimmed by 6 bases and J by 0 bases, leaving 6 bases between them. The germline V gene encodes CDR1 MNHNY and CDR2 SVGAGI (reference sequence). CDR3 length: 13 amino acids. The CDR3 coding sequence is TGTGCCAGCAGGACATTTAGCAATCAGCCCCAGCATTTT. Amino acids: CASRTFSNQPQHF.

J is TRBJ2-1 and V is TRBV25-1; 8 bases line up with TRBD1. Trimming at V came to 4 bases and at J to 3 bases, leaving 5 bases not matched to a gene. The CDR3 is made up of 15 amino acids. The germline V gene has CDR1 MGHDK and CDR2 SYGVNS. DNA of the CDR3: TGTGCCAGCAGTGGACAGGGGATCTTCTACAATGAGCAGTTCTTC. It encodes CASSGQGIFYNEQFF.

Only one count was recorded for this clone. V is TRBV6-5 and J is TRBJ1-2, with 7 positions matching TRBD1. In germline, CDR1 is MNHEY, CDR2 SVGAGI. There are 13 residues in the CDR3. V was clipped by 6 bases and J by 5 bases; unmatched bases: 6. The CDR3 region is CASSHRGRYGYTF. In nucleotides, the CDR3 is TGTGCCAGCAGCCACAGGGGCCGGTATGGCTACACCTTC.

The CDR3 DNA is TGTGCCACAAGCGACGGGACAGGGTTGGTCGAGCAGTACTTC. Translation gives CATSDGTGLVEQYF. The V and J genes are TRBV15 and TRBJ2-7, with 9 nucleotides matching TRBD1. The CDR3 contains 14 residues. The germline CDR1 and CDR2 sequences are LNHNV and YYDKDF (reference sequence). Losses at the gene ends were 9 bases for V and 6 bases for J; bases not matched to a gene: 12.

The genes are TRBV9 and TRBJ1-2, with no clear D. The V gene's germline CDR1 is SGDLS and CDR2 YYNGEE. Trimming stripped 3 bases from V and 0 bases from J, with 24 bases between. The CDR3 loop spans 19 amino acids. The CDR3 coding sequence is TGTGCCAGCAGCGGCAAGACAACGGAGGCGGGTTTGGCTAACTATGGCTACACCTTC. Encoded protein: CASSGKTTEAGLANYGYTF.

CDR3 region: CASSPIGQGAYEQYF. The CDR3 nucleotides are TGTGCCAGCAGTCCCATCGGACAGGGAGCCTACGAGCAGTACTTC. The chain combines TRBV27 with TRBJ2-7; 8 nucleotides match TRBD1. This CDR3 has 15 amino acids. From germline, CDR1 is MNHEY and CDR2 SMNVEV (reference sequence). Unmatched junction bases numbered 8, after V lost 5 bases and J lost 2 bases.

CDR3 protein: CASSPGGGTEAFF. The CDR3 coding sequence is TGTGCCAGCAGTCCGGGGGGTGGCACTGAAGCTTTCTTT. The chain has TRBV27 and TRBJ1-1, with D possibly matching TRBD1 (5 bases). This CDR3 has 13 residues. V was trimmed by 5 bases and J by 4 bases, leaving 11 bases between them. Germline CDR1 reads MNHEY; CDR2 reads SMNVEV (reference sequence).

This clone was detected only a few times. The genes are TRBV6-5 and TRBJ1-3; no clear D gene. There are 15 residues in the CDR3. V was pared by 6 bases and J by 0 bases, with 12 bases between. CDR1 is MNHEY, CDR2 SVGAGI, per germline. The CDR3 protein is CASSPTRYSGNTIYF. The CDR3 DNA is TGTGCCAGCAGCCCAACTAGGTACTCTGGAAACACCATATATTTT.

This chain links TRBV5-1 with TRBJ2-7; D is unclear. Germline CDR1 is SGHRS and CDR2 is YFSETQ. V gave up 5 bases and J gave up 3 bases, with 6 bases separating them. The CDR3 sequence is 11 residues long. The CDR3 protein is CASRLNYEQYF. In nucleotides, the CDR3 is TGCGCCAGCAGACTCAACTACGAGCAGTACTTC.

This chain joins TRBV5-5 and TRBJ2-3; 10 bases are shared with TRBD2. This CDR3 spans 13 amino acids. With 5 bases clipped from V and 6 bases from J, the junction kept 3 bases outside the gene matches. Germline lookup yields CDR1 SGHKS and CDR2 YYEKEE (reference sequence). The CDR3 loop reads CASREGLADTQYF. The CDR3 nucleotides read TGTGCCAGCAGGGAGGGACTAGCGGATACGCAGTATTTT.

This clone was seen many times. The J gene is TRBJ2-7, the V gene TRBV4-1; D perhaps matches TRBD1 (6 bases). The germline gives CDR1 MGHRA, CDR2 YSYEKL. Deletions cut 4 bases from V and 3 bases from J, with 10 bases between. The CDR3 covers 13 residues. CDR3 bases: TGCGCCAGCAGCCGGGACACACTCTACGAGCAGTACTTC. Translated: CASSRDTLYEQYF.

CDR3 sequence (DNA): TGTGCCAGCCTGGACAGTCCAAATGAAAAACTGTTTTTT. It yields the protein CASLDSPNEKLFF. The rearrangement links TRBV2 to TRBJ1-4, with D possibly matching TRBD1 (6 bases). Trimming removed 8 bases at V and 5 bases at J, with 12 bases between. CDR3 length equals 13 residues. The germline gives CDR1 SNHLY, CDR2 FYNNEI.

The chain couples TRBV27 to TRBJ1-2, with a tentative D call TRBD1 (5 bases). CDR1 and CDR2 (germline): MNHEY, SMNVEV (reference sequence). The V end was cut by 4 bases, the J end by 5 bases, with 11 bases between. This CDR3 comprises 13 residues. The CDR3 region has the DNA TGTGCCAGCAGTTCCGACAGCGCGTATGGCTACACCTTC. Its protein is CASSSDSAYGYTF.

The chain is built from TRBV5-4 and TRBJ2-7; D is uncertain. CDR1 is SGHNT and CDR2 is YYREEE in the germline V gene (reference sequence). Trimming took 3 bases from V and 4 from J, leaving 14 bases between them. This CDR3 contains 14 residues. DNA of the CDR3: TGTGCCAGCAGCTCGTCCAGCTCGAGGTACGAGCAGTACTTC. This translates into CASSSSSSRYEQYF.

The V gene is TRBV4-1, the J gene TRBJ2-1; no reliable D call. Germline-derived CDR1 and CDR2 are MGHRA and YSYEKL. The CDR3 has 14 residues. V shed 0 bases and J shed 7 bases, with 10 bases lying between them. CDR3 in amino acids: CASSQDQTVNEQFF. The CDR3 coding sequence is TGCGCCAGCAGCCAAGATCAAACAGTTAATGAGCAGTTCTTC.

The chain carries TRBV11-2 and TRBJ2-7; the D is unclear. Trimming removed 1 base from V and 1 base from J, with 8 bases in between. The CDR3 loop spans 14 amino acids. Germline CDR1 is SGHAT and CDR2 is FQNNGV. CDR3 loop: CASSLAARSYEQYF. The CDR3 DNA reads as TGTGCCAGCAGCTTAGCGGCTAGATCCTACGAGCAGTACTTC.

The chain couples TRBV5-1 to TRBJ2-5; 7 positions agree with TRBD1. In germline, CDR1 is SGHRS, CDR2 YFSETQ. The J segment lost 1 base and the V segment lost 4 bases, leaving 4 bases of the junction unmatched. There are 14 residues in the CDR3. The CDR3 region is CASSVTGAQETQYF. The CDR3 coding sequence is TGCGCCAGCAGCGTCACAGGGGCCCAAGAGACCCAGTACTTC. Full variable domain (outside the CDR3, taken from reference TRBV5-1 and TRBJ2-5): KAGVTQTPRYLIKTRGQQVTLSCSPISGHRSVSWYQQTPGQGLQFLFEYFSETQRNKGNFPGRFSGRQFSNSRSEMNVSTLELGDSALYLCASSVTGAQETQYFGPGTRLLVL.

The chain is built from TRBV15 and TRBJ2-1, with D possibly TRBD1 on 6 matching bases. V was shortened by 9 bases and J by 5 bases, with 17 bases between the two germline ends. Germline V lookup: CDR1 LNHNV, CDR2 YYDKDF (reference sequence). The CDR3 has 14 amino acids. The CDR3 here is CATLLQDRDNEQFF. The CDR3, as DNA: TGTGCCACTCTCCTCCAGGACAGAGACAATGAGCAGTTCTTC.

CDR3 in DNA: TGTGCCAGCAGCCTACAGGAAAGTGAAGCTTTCTTT. Its translation is CASSLQESEAFF. The V call is TRBV14, the J call TRBJ1-1; a possible D gene is TRBD1 (5 bases). Deletions cut 4 bases from V and 7 bases from J, with 10 bases between. The CDR3 loop spans 12 amino acids. Germline V gives CDR1 SGHDN, CDR2 FVKESK. Supplemented by reference TRBV14 and TRBJ1-1, the full variable domain reads EAGVTQFPSHSVIEKGQTVTLRCDPISGHDNLYWYRRVMGKEIKFLLHFVKESKQDESGMPNNRFLAERTGGTYSTLKVQPAELEDSGVYFCASSLQESEAFFGQGTRLTVV.

This clone was seen only once. The rearrangement links TRBV7-2 to TRBJ1-5; possibly TRBD1 for D (6 bases). The ends were cut back, 1 base at V and 4 bases at J, with 11 bases in the middle. The CDR3 has 15 amino acids. Germline CDR1 is SGHTA and CDR2 is FQGNSA. CDR3 sequence reads: CASSLGRGLNQPQHF. CDR3 sequence (DNA): TGTGCCAGCAGCTTAGGCAGGGGATTGAATCAGCCCCAGCATTTT. Full variable domain (missing parts from reference TRBV7-2 and TRBJ1-5): GAGVSQSPSNKVTEKGKDVELRCDPISGHTALYWYRQSLGQGLEFLIYFQGNSAPDKSGLPSDRFSAERTGGSVSTLTIQRTQQEDSAVYLCASSLGRGLNQPQHFGDGTRLSIL.

Of note for this clone: Mismatch with germline at one junction end may stem from a read error. V usage is TRBV2 and J usage is TRBJ1-5, with D unclear. Per the germline V gene, CDR1 is SNHLY and CDR2 is FYNNEI. CDR3 length equals 15 residues. For the CDR3, the DNA is TGTGCCAGCAGAGAAGGCCCCGGGAGCAATCAGCCCCAGCATTTT. Residues: CASREGPGSNQPQHF.

The V call is TRBV10-3, the J call TRBJ1-2; D is unresolved. This CDR3 is 14 amino acids long. Germline V CDR1 and CDR2: ENHRY, SYGVKD. V gave up 5 bases and J gave up 3 bases, with 13 bases separating them. The CDR3 loop is CAISYTASDYGYTF. The CDR3 DNA follows: TGTGCCATCAGTTATACAGCCTCCGACTATGGCTACACCTTC.

This chain uses TRBV7-9 with TRBJ1-4, with TRBD1 identical over 11 bases. This CDR3 has 16 amino acids. The germline V gene encodes CDR1 SEHNR and CDR2 FQNEAQ (reference sequence). The V segment lost 5 bases and the J segment 8 bases; nucleotides outside the gene matches: 10. The CDR3 protein is CASSQPRTGGREKLFF. CDR3 bases: TGTGCCAGCAGCCAACCGCGGACAGGGGGCCGGGAAAAACTGTTTTTT.

The chain combines TRBV27 with TRBJ2-3; 7 bases are shared with TRBD1. The germline gives CDR1 MNHEY, CDR2 SMNVEV (reference sequence). The trim removed 4 bases at V and 2 bases at J, leaving 9 bases unmatched. This CDR3 contains 16 residues. This chain's CDR3 is CASSSHGTDNTDTQYF. CDR3 nucleotide sequence: TGTGCCAGCAGTTCTCACGGGACAGACAACACAGATACGCAGTATTTT.

This chain joins TRBV2 and TRBJ2-7; D is perhaps TRBD2 (6 bases). CDR1 is SNHLY, CDR2 FYNNEI, per germline. V was cut by 1 base and J by 0 bases, with 10 bases left in between. The CDR3 covers 15 residues. DNA for the CDR3: TGTGCCAGCAGTGAAGTCGGGGGTAACTCCTACGAGCAGTACTTC. This gives the protein CASSEVGGNSYEQYF.

CDR3 nucleotide sequence: TGCGCCAGCAGCTTGGGAGAAACAGGGGGCACCGGGGAGCTGTTTTTT. The encoded protein is CASSLGETGGTGELFF. This chain uses TRBV5-1 with TRBJ2-2, with 8 bases aligning to TRBD1. The CDR3 loop spans 16 amino acids. Trimming cost V 0 bases and J 4 bases; bases outside gene matches: 5. Per germline, CDR1 SGHRS and CDR2 YFSETQ.

The chain recombines TRBV30 with TRBJ2-3, with 7 nucleotides matching TRBD1. After removal of 5 bases from V and 10 bases from J, the junction contained 12 bases not matched to a gene. The CDR3 extends over 13 amino acids. CDR1 GTSNPN and CDR2 SVGIG come from the germline V gene (reference sequence). The CDR3 reads CAWGQESGSAQYF. As DNA, the CDR3 is TGTGCCTGGGGACAGGAATCGGGCTCTGCGCAGTATTTT.

The CDR3 DNA follows: TGTGCCAGCAGCTTACGAGGAGGGCCAACCTACGAGCAGTACTTC. It translates to CASSLRGGPTYEQYF. The rearrangement joins TRBV11-2 to TRBJ2-7; tentative D call: TRBD2 (6 bases). This CDR3 region has 15 residues. Trimming stripped 2 bases from V and 2 bases from J, with 13 bases between. Germline V lookup: CDR1 SGHAT, CDR2 FQNNGV.